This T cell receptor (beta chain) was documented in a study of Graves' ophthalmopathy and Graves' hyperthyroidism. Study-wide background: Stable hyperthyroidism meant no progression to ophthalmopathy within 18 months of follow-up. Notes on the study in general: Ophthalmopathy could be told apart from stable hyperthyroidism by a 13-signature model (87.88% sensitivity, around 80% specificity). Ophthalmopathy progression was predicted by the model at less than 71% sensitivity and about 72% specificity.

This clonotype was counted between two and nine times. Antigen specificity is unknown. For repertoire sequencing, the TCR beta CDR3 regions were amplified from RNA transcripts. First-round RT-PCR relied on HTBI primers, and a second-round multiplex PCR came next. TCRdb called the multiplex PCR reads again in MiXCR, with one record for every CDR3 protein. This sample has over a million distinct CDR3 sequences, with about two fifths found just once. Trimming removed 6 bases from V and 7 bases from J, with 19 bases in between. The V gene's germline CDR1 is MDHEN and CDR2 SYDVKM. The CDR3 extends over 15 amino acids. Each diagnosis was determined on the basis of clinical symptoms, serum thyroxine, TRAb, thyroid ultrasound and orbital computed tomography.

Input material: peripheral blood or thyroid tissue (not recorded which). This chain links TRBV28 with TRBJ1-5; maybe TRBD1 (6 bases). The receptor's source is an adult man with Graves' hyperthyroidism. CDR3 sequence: CASSRISRGWQPQHF. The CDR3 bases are TGTGCCAGCAGCCGTATCTCCAGGGGTTGGCAGCCCCAGCATTTT.